These 6 T cell receptor beta chains originate from one sample sequenced in a study of blood T cell repertoires in COVID-19. Sequenced by immunoSEQ multiplex PCR; TCRdb stores in-frame clones only, minus some. Of under 250,000 clones in the sample, approximately 85% were seen once. Sequencing was carried out using peripheral blood. The receptors stem from a woman between 70 and 85 years old with COVID-19, enrolled during active disease.

This clone was recorded only once. The rearrangement joins TRBV3-1 (or the pseudogene TRBV3-2) to TRBJ2-1, with 9 bases fitting TRBD1. Per germline, CDR1 LGHDT and CDR2 YNNKEL (reference sequence). CDR3 length equals 15 residues. V lost 4 bases, J lost 2 bases, and 3 bases stayed unmatched. CDR3 sequence reads: CASSPTGGAYNEQFF. CDR3 sequence (DNA): TGTGCCAGCAGCCCCACAGGGGGCGCCTACAATGAGCAGTTCTTC.

Note on this clone: Other nucleotide sequences from this sample produce the same CDR3. The V call is TRBV18, the J call TRBJ2-7; no definite D call. The germline V gene encodes CDR1 KGHSH and CDR2 LQKENI. The CDR3 length is 12 residues. Trimming took 6 bases from V and 4 from J, leaving 10 bases between them. Here the CDR3 DNA reads TGTGCCAGCTCGCCGACATCTTACGAGCAGTACTTC. Translation: CASSPTSYEQYF.

The rearrangement uses TRBV18 and TRBJ2-1, with no clear D. Germline V gene lookup returns CDR1 KGHSH and CDR2 LQKENI. Trimming took off 4 bases at V and 7 bases at J, with 14 bases between the two ends. The CDR3 extends over 14 amino acids. CDR3 sequence reads: CASSQLNRENEQFF. The CDR3 DNA reads TGTGCCAGCTCACAACTAAACCGTGAGAATGAGCAGTTCTTC.

This clone was counted a few times. The chain carries TRBV10-3 and TRBJ1-1; the D gene is possibly TRBD1 (6 bases). Germline V gives CDR1 ENHRY, CDR2 SYGVKD. V lost 8 bases and J 1 base, leaving 11 bases between the germline ends. The CDR3 runs 13 residues. Here the CDR3 DNA reads TGTGCCATCGGGGGCAGGGGGAACACTGAAGCTTTCTTT. Its translation is CAIGGRGNTEAFF.

The genes are TRBV6-5 and TRBJ1-1; D unresolved. The CDR3 spans 15 residues. V lost 2 bases to trimming and J lost 1 base, with 11 bases between them. Germline V gene data show CDR1 as MNHEY and CDR2 as SVGAGI. The CDR3 DNA is TGTGCCAGCAGTTACGTCGCAGAGGGGAACACTGAAGCTTTCTTT. This gives the protein CASSYVAEGNTEAFF.

The chain has TRBV9 and TRBJ2-3, with D perhaps matching TRBD1 (5 bases). Looked up from germline, CDR1 is SGDLS and CDR2 is YYNGEE. Trimming removed 4 bases from V and 2 bases from J, with 14 bases in between. This CDR3 comprises 15 residues. The CDR3 region is CASSSYRSPTDTQYF. DNA for the CDR3: TGTGCCAGCAGCTCCTACAGGAGCCCCACAGATACGCAGTATTTT.